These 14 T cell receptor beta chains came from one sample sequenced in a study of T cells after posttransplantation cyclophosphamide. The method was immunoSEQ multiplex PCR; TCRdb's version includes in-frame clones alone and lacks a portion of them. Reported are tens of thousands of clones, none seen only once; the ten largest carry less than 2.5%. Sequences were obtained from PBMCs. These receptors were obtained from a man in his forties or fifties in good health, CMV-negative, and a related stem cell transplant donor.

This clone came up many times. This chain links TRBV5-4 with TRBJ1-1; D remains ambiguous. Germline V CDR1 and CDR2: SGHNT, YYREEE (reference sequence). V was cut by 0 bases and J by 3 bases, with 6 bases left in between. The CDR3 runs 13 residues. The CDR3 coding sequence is TGTGCCAGCAGCTTGGGGAGGGACACTGAAGCTTTCTTT. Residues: CASSLGRDTEAFF.

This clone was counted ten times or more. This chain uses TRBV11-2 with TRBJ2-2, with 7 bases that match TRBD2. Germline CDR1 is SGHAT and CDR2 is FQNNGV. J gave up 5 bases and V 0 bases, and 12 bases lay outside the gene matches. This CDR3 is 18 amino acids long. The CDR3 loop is CASSLETASGKLTGELFF. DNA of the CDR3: TGTGCCAGCAGCTTAGAGACGGCTAGCGGAAAATTAACCGGGGAGCTGTTTTTT.

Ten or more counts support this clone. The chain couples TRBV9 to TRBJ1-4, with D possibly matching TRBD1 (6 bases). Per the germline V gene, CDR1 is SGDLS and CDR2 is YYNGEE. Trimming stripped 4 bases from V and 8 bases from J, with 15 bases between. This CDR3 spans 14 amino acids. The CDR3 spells CASSPRTVGEKLFF. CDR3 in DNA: TGTGCCAGCAGCCCTAGGACAGTAGGGGAAAAACTGTTTTTT. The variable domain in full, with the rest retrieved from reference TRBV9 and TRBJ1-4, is DSGVTQTPKHLITATGQRVTLRCSPRSGDLSVYWYQQSLDQGLQFLIQYYNGEERAKGNILERFSAQQFPDLHSELNLSSLELGDSALYFCASSPRTVGEKLFFGSGTQLSVL.

In DNA, the CDR3 is TGTGCCAGCAGTACCGGACAGGGGTACAATGAGCAGTTCTTC. Its translation: CASSTGQGYNEQFF. The chain links TRBV6-5 to TRBJ2-1, with 9 bases lining up with TRBD1. Trimming removed 5 bases from V and 4 bases from J; junction bases left unmatched: 3. Germline V gene lookup returns CDR1 MNHEY and CDR2 SVGAGI. The CDR3 spans 14 residues.

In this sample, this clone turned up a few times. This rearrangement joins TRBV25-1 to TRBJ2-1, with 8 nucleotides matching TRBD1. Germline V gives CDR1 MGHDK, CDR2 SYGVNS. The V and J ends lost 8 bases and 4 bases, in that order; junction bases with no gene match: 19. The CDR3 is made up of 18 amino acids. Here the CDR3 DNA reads TGTGCCAGCGCAACCTCGGTGGTCAGGGGGCAGCGGTACAATGAGCAGTTCTTC. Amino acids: CASATSVVRGQRYNEQFF.

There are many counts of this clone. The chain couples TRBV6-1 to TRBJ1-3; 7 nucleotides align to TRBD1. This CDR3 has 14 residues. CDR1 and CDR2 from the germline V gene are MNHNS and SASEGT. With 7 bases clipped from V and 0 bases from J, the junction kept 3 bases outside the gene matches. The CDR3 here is CASIRGSSGNTIYF. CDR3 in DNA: TGTGCCAGCATCAGGGGGAGCTCTGGAAACACCATATATTTT.

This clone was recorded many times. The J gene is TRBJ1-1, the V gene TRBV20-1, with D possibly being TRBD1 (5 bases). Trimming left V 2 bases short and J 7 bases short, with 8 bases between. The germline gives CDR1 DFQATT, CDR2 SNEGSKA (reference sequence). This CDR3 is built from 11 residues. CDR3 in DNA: TGCAGTGCTAGAAGACAGATTGAAGCTTTCTTT. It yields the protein CSARRQIEAFF.

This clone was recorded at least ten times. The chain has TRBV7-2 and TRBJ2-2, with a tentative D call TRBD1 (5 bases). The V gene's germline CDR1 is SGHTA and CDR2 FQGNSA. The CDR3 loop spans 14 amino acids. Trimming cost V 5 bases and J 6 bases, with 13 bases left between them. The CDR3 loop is CASSPQGISGELFF. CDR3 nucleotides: TGTGCCAGCAGCCCCCAGGGAATCTCCGGGGAGCTGTTTTTT.

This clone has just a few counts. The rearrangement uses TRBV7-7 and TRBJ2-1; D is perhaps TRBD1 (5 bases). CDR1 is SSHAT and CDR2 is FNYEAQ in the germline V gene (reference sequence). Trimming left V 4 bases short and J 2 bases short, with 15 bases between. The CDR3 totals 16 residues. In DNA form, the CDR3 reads TGTGCCAGCAGCTCGTGGGGCTTGTCGCCCTACAATGAGCAGTTCTTC. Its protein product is CASSSWGLSPYNEQFF.

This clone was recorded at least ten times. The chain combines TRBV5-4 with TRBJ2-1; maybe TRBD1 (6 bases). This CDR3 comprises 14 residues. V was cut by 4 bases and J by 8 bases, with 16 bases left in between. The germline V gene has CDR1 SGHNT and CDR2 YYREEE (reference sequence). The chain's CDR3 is CASSPQGQGHEQFF. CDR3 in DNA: TGTGCCAGCAGCCCCCAGGGGCAGGGCCATGAGCAGTTCTTC.

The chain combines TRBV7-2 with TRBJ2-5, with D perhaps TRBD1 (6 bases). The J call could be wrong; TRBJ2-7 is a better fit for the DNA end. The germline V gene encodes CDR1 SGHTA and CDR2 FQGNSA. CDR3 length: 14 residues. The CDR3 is CASSSNRVAYEQYF. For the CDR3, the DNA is TGTGCCAGCAGCTCGAACAGGGTCGCCTACGAGCAGTACTTC.

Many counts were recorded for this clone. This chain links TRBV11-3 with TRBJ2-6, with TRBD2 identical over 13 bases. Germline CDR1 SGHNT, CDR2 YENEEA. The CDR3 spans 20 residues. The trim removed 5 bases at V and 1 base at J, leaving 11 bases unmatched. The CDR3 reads CASSTRPLGLAGSGANVLTF. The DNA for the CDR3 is TGTGCCAGCAGCACCAGGCCCCTGGGACTAGCGGGGTCTGGGGCCAACGTCCTGACTTTC.

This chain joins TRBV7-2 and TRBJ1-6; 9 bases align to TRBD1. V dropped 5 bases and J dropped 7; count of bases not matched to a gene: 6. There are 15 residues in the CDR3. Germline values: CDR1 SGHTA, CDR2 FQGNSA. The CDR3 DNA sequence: TGTGCCAGCAGCACCCCGGGACAGGGAAATTCACCCCTCCACTTT. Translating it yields CASSTPGQGNSPLHF.

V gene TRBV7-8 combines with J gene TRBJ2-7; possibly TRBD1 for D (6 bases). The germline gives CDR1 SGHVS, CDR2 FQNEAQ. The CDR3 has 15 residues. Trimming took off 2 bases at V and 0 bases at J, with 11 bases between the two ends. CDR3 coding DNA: TGTGCCAGCAGCTTATTAGGGGGAAGCTCCTACGAGCAGTACTTC. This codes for CASSLLGGSSYEQYF.